The subject of this entry is one T cell receptor (beta chain). Its target is not known. Mismatch with germline at one junction end may stem from a read error. This sample stems from a study of radiation and T cells in renal cell carcinoma. Overall study findings and caveats: In blood, top tumor clones expanded by 2 weeks, shrinking by 4.

CDR1 and CDR2 (germline): SSHAT, FNYEAQ (reference sequence). The CDR3 is 15 residues long. Time point indicated: blood 4 weeks post-SBRT, at nephrectomy. Regarding treatment: 15 Gy SBRT to primary tumor, nephrectomy 4 weeks later. Nephrectomy followed 15 Gy stereotactic body radiation by 4 weeks. Generated by immunoSEQ multiplex PCR, the TCRdb table keeps only in-frame clones and is missing some. The data contain 60,000 to 95,000 clones, approximately 87% of them seen just once; the ten biggest clones take up 2% to 3%. This chain connects TRBV7-7 to TRBJ2-3; possibly TRBD2 for D (6 bases). This clonotype originated in a woman in her sixties or seventies with renal cell carcinoma. Material: blood, obtained from a patient whose treatment included radiotherapy and nephrectomy. CDR3 sequence: CASSLSSGPKDTQYF. CDR3 nucleotide sequence: TGTGCTAGCAGCTTATCCAGCGGGCCCAAGGATACGCAGTATTTT.